This T cell receptor (beta chain) originates from a study of blood T cells in healthy people across ages. Primers used in a second PCR of roughly 6 to 11 cycles were a sample-barcoded 5' primer and a J-beta primer mix. Tagging of each cDNA molecule was performed by a template-switch adaptor with 12 random nucleotides. In TCRdb, the 5' RACE reads were re-called with MiXCR into one record per CDR3 protein. The repertoire has hundreds of thousands of distinct CDR3 sequences, roughly 44% of them found once; the top ten carry approximately 19%. Drawing of peripheral blood yielded roughly 9.8 milliliters from each donor. Turning to this clonotype: Its antigen remains unidentified.

General study results and limits: Significant beta diversity loss was already apparent by age around 36, declining roughly linearly. Higher diversity and more naive CD4+ cells were features of long-lived donors, compared to aged donors.

The sequenced material came from blood. This sequence was found in a man aged 55 to 70 in good health.

In nucleotides, the CDR3 is TGCAGTGCTAGAGATTTGCCGGGGCGTCAAGAGACCCAGTACTTC. It yields the protein CSARDLPGRQETQYF. The rearrangement links TRBV20-1 to TRBJ2-5; either TRBD1 or TRBD2 may supply D (5 bases each). The CDR3 runs 15 residues. CDR1 and CDR2 (germline): DFQATT, SNEGSKA (reference sequence). V lost 0 bases, J lost 2 bases, and 13 bases lay in between.